The 7 T cell receptor beta chains in this list originate from one sample, sequenced in a study of blood T cells in healthy people across ages (dated by TCRdb to 2015 to 2017). To prepare the library, 5' RACE was applied. Sequencer: Illumina HiSeq 2500. The second PCR ran for roughly 7 to 12 cycles and used a J-beta primer mix along with a sample-barcoded 5' primer. TCRdb reanalyzed the raw reads on its own, using fastp at Q25 for trimming and MiXCR for clone calling, and kept in-frame beta chains. CDR3 protein sequences are deduplicated, and each keeps its most common genes and DNA. This sample comprises about 670,000 distinct CDR3 sequences, roughly 41% of them detected only once. Of the sample, 25% to 35% falls within the top ten clones. The specimen sequenced was blood. The receptors here all came from an elderly man in good health.

V is TRBV9 and J is TRBJ2-3; D is perhaps TRBD2 (7 bases). From germline, CDR1 is SGDLS and CDR2 YYNGEE. The CDR3 contains 17 residues. Trimming left V 4 bases short and J 4 bases short, with 22 bases between. The CDR3 DNA sequence: TGTGCCAGCAGCCCGAGGGGGAGGGATATTTATGCAGATACGCAGTATTTT. It is translated as CASSPRGRDIYADTQYF.

The genes are TRBV5-5 and TRBJ2-7; D possibly corresponds to TRBD1 (6 bases). The CDR3 is 13 residues long. The germline V and J ends were trimmed by 2 bases and 3 bases, with 9 bases remaining between them. Germline values: CDR1 SGHKS, CDR2 YYEKEE (reference sequence). This chain's CDR3 is CASSLKQGYEQYF. DNA for the CDR3: TGTGCCAGCAGCTTAAAACAGGGCTACGAGCAGTACTTC.

The chain links TRBV6-2 or TRBV6-3 to TRBJ2-1, with 14 bases matching TRBD2. The CDR3 runs 18 residues. Germline CDR1 is MNHEY and CDR2 is SVGEGT. V shed 0 bases and J 6 bases; nucleotides not matched to a gene: 7. The CDR3 nucleotides read TGTGCCAGCAGTTACTCGACGGGACTAGCGGGAGTCGGCAATGAGCAGTTCTTC. Its translation is CASSYSTGLAGVGNEQFF.

The chain uses TRBV6-4 and TRBJ2-7, with D hard to call. Germline V gene data show CDR1 as MRHNA and CDR2 as SNTAGT. Trimming removed 2 bases from V and 9 bases from J, with 8 bases in between. The CDR3 covers 11 residues. Here the CDR3 DNA reads TGTGCCAGCAGTGACCCAACGCGGCAGTACTTC. Residues: CASSDPTRQYF.

The rearrangement uses TRBV5-1 and TRBJ2-5; 12 bases agree with TRBD2. The CDR3 sequence is 16 residues long. CDR1 SGHRS and CDR2 YFSETQ come from the germline V gene. The ends lost 4 bases at V and 3 bases at J; junction bases unmatched: 7. CDR3 nucleotides: TGCGCCAGCAGCCCCGGACTAGCGGGAATTGAAGAGACCCAGTACTTC. Translation gives CASSPGLAGIEETQYF.

The chain carries TRBV7-9 and TRBJ2-4; D perhaps matches TRBD1 (6 bases). CDR1 SEHNR and CDR2 FQNEAQ come from the germline V gene (reference sequence). This CDR3 region has 14 residues. V dropped 0 bases and J dropped 10 bases, with 13 bases sitting between them. The CDR3 DNA is TGTGCCAGCAGCTTAGCGCTAGGACAGCAAATTCAGTACTTC. The encoded protein is CASSLALGQQIQYF.

V and J are TRBV18 and TRBJ2-1, with D possibly matching TRBD1 (6 bases). Deletions cut 0 bases from V and 13 bases from J, with 19 bases between. Germline V gene data show CDR1 as KGHSH and CDR2 as LQKENI. The CDR3 consists of 15 residues. The CDR3 DNA reads as TGTGCCAGCTCACCACCCATCGGGACAAAGGAGACCCAGTTCTTC. It yields the protein CASSPPIGTKETQFF.